Listed below are T cell receptor beta chains from one sample, sequenced in a study of CXCR3-negative and CXCR3-positive naive CD8 T cells. Reprocessing the 5' RACE reads, TCRdb reports a single entry for every CDR3 protein and omits DNA. The table counts 90,000 to 95,000 distinct CDR3 sequences; about 1.5% lies in the top ten. What was sequenced was naive CXCR3- CD8+ T cells from blood. The source of these receptors is a human donor in good health. Some clones in this sample may be carry-over from other donors' samples. Both conserved end residues are part of each CDR3. Each record gives: J gene, V gene, CDR3 protein.

J gene: TRBJ1-3; V gene: TRBV29-1; CDR3 protein: CSVTGGNTICF
J gene: TRBJ1-6; V gene: TRBV9; CDR3 protein: CASANPPGGNSPLHF
J gene: TRBJ2-5; V gene: TRBV6-2/TRBV6-3; CDR3 protein: CASRSVTGLRETQYF
J gene: TRBJ2-1; V gene: TRBV10-3; CDR3 protein: CAISEPSSLSYNEQFF
J gene: TRBJ2-3; V gene: TRBV2; CDR3 protein: CASSELAAGGPTQYF
J gene: TRBJ1-2; V gene: TRBV5-5; CDR3 protein: CASSIRDRAKDGYTF
J gene: TRBJ2-1; V gene: TRBV7-9; CDR3 protein: CASSPLGSGEQFF
J gene: TRBJ2-1; V gene: TRBV28; CDR3 protein: CASSLIANEQFF
J gene: TRBJ2-1; V gene: TRBV9; CDR3 protein: CASSVVGAVYNEQFF
J gene: TRBJ2-1; V gene: TRBV29-1; CDR3 protein: CSVESPAGTASYNEQFF
J gene: TRBJ2-5; V gene: TRBV5-1; CDR3 protein: CASSLDSLQETQYF
J gene: TRBJ2-2; V gene: TRBV15; CDR3 protein: CATSRTPGTGELFF
J gene: TRBJ2-3; V gene: TRBV28; CDR3 protein: CASSFGRLTDTQYF
J gene: TRBJ2-4; V gene: TRBV25-1; CDR3 protein: CASSDLGETQYF
J gene: TRBJ2-1; V gene: TRBV5-1; CDR3 protein: CASSFGGGYNEQFF
J gene: TRBJ2-7; V gene: TRBV20-1; CDR3 protein: CSAGLGYEQYF
J gene: TRBJ1-5; V gene: TRBV29-1; CDR3 protein: CSARTGESNQPQHF
J gene: TRBJ2-1; V gene: TRBV28; CDR3 protein: CASSFFQAGVAEQFF
J gene: TRBJ2-2; V gene: TRBV5-5; CDR3 protein: CASSRDSANTGELFF
J gene: TRBJ1-5; V gene: TRBV2; CDR3 protein: CASSDWSNQPQHF
J gene: TRBJ2-3; V gene: TRBV28; CDR3 protein: CASSLLGLAGGDTQYF
J gene: TRBJ2-3; V gene: TRBV4-3; CDR3 protein: CASSQDPSGGSFGTDTQYF
J gene: TRBJ2-2; V gene: TRBV29-1; CDR3 protein: CSVVGDPSTGELFF
J gene: TRBJ1-2; V gene: TRBV5-6; CDR3 protein: CASSHPSSNYGYTF
J gene: TRBJ2-7; V gene: TRBV29-1; CDR3 protein: CSVWDQREQYF
J gene: TRBJ2-5; V gene: TRBV7-7; CDR3 protein: CASSSRTSGKETQYF
J gene: TRBJ2-1; V gene: TRBV7-9; CDR3 protein: CASSLAPAEQFF
J gene: TRBJ2-7; V gene: TRBV5-1; CDR3 protein: CASSLAAGQAYEQYF
J gene: TRBJ2-5; V gene: TRBV30; CDR3 protein: CAWTLGRLAGTTQETQYF
J gene: TRBJ2-2; V gene: TRBV29-1; CDR3 protein: CSAAGLAGGNTGELFF
J gene: TRBJ2-2; V gene: TRBV11-2; CDR3 protein: CASSPGAGNQGELFF
J gene: TRBJ2-7; V gene: TRBV7-9; CDR3 protein: CASGGNVVYEQYF
J gene: TRBJ1-1; V gene: TRBV27; CDR3 protein: CASSLRGITEAFF
J gene: TRBJ1-4; V gene: TRBV7-6; CDR3 protein: CASSLTEGTGILAASEKLFF
J gene: TRBJ2-7; V gene: TRBV4-1; CDR3 protein: CASSQGVAYEQYF
J gene: TRBJ2-5; V gene: TRBV12-3/TRBV12-4; CDR3 protein: CAGAQSQETQYF
J gene: TRBJ2-7; V gene: TRBV30; CDR3 protein: CAWIEGQAYEQYF
J gene: TRBJ2-7; V gene: TRBV12-5; CDR3 protein: CASGWTLRHEQYF
J gene: TRBJ2-3; V gene: TRBV7-9; CDR3 protein: CASRLDPGSEDTQYF
J gene: TRBJ1-1; V gene: TRBV6-1; CDR3 protein: CAGSEVVTANTEAFF
J gene: TRBJ1-1; V gene: TRBV6-1; CDR3 protein: CASSESSEGLEAFF
J gene: TRBJ2-2; V gene: TRBV29-1; CDR3 protein: CSVEKGWGTGELFF
J gene: TRBJ2-7; V gene: TRBV4-1; CDR3 protein: CASSQAMTGESHEQYF
J gene: TRBJ1-6; V gene: TRBV5-6; CDR3 protein: CASSLAQGGSYSPLHF
J gene: TRBJ1-5; V gene: TRBV12-3/TRBV12-4; CDR3 protein: CASSFRDNNQPQHF
J gene: TRBJ1-2; V gene: TRBV12-3/TRBV12-4; CDR3 protein: CASSVAGTANYGYTF
J gene: TRBJ2-7; V gene: TRBV7-9; CDR3 protein: CASSPPTSDYEQYF
J gene: TRBJ1-5; V gene: TRBV28; CDR3 protein: CASSLESGTNQPQHF
J gene: TRBJ2-7; V gene: TRBV28; CDR3 protein: CASNLGGTGYGEQYF
J gene: TRBJ1-2; V gene: TRBV29-1; CDR3 protein: CSVLTGYGYTF
J gene: TRBJ2-1; V gene: TRBV6-6; CDR3 protein: CASSYPIPSGAYNEQFF
J gene: TRBJ1-1; V gene: TRBV6-2/TRBV6-3; CDR3 protein: CASTTPDEAFF
J gene: TRBJ2-1; V gene: TRBV18; CDR3 protein: CASSPPGIAEYNEQFF
J gene: TRBJ1-5; V gene: TRBV28; CDR3 protein: CASSLYGGSNQPQHF